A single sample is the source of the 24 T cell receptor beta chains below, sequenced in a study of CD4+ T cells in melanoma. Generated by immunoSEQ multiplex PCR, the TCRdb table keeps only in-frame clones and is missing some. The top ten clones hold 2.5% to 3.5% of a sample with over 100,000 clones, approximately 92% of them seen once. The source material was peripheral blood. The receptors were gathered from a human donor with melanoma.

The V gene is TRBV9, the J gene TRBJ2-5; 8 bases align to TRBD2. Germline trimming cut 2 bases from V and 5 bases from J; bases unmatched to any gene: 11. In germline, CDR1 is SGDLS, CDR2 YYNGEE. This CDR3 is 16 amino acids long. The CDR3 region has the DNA TGTGCCAGCAGCGTTGGGGATCGGGGGGGTTTTGAGACCCAGTACTTC. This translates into CASSVGDRGGFETQYF.

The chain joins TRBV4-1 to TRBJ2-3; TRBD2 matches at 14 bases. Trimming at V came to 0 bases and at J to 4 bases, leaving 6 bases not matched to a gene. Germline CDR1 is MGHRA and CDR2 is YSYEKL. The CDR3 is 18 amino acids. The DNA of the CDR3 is TGCGCCAGCAGCCAAGATAAGGGACTAGCGGGAGTGGCAGATACGCAGTATTTT. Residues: CASSQDKGLAGVADTQYF.

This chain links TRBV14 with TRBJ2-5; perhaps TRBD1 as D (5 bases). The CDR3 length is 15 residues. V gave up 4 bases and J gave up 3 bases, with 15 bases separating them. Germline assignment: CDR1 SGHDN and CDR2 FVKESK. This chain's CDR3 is CASSRRVSREETQYF. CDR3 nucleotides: TGTGCCAGCAGCCGCAGGGTATCCAGGGAAGAGACCCAGTACTTC.

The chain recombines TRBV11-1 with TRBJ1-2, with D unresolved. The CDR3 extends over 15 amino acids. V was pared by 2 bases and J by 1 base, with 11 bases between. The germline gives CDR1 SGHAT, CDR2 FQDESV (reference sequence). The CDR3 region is CASSLKPGVNYGYTF. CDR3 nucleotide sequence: TGTGCCAGCAGCTTAAAGCCCGGGGTTAACTATGGCTACACCTTC.

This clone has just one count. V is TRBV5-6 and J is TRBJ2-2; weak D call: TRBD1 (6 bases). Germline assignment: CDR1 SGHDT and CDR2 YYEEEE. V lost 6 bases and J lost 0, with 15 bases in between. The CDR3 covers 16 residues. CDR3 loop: CASTFLGHSNTGELFF. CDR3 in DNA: TGTGCCAGCACCTTCTTGGGACATTCGAACACCGGGGAGCTGTTTTTT.

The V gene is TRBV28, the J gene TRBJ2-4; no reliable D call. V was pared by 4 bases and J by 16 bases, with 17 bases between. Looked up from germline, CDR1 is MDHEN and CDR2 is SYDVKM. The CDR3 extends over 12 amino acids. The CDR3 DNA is TGTGCCAGCAGTTCCCACCCTCAGCCCATATACTTC. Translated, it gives CASSSHPQPIYF.

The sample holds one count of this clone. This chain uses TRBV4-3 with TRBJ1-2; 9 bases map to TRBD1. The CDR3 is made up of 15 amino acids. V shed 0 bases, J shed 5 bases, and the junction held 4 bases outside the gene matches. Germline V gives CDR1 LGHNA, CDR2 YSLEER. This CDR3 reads CASSQDGTGRYGYTF. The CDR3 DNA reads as TGCGCCAGCAGCCAAGATGGGACAGGGAGGTATGGCTACACCTTC.

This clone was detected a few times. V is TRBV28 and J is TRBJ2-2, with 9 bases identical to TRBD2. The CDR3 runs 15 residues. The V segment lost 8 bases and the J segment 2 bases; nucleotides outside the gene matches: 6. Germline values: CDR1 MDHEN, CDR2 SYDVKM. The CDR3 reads CASVTSGHNTGELFF. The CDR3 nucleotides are TGTGCCAGCGTGACTAGCGGTCATAACACCGGGGAGCTGTTTTTT.

Written as DNA, the CDR3 is TGCAGCGTTAACCCGGGAGGGGGCGTAAACACCATATATTTT. Amino acid sequence: CSVNPGGGVNTIYF. V gene TRBV29-1 combines with J gene TRBJ1-3; TRBD1 agrees at 7 bases. Per germline, CDR1 SQVTM and CDR2 ANQGSEA. The CDR3 is 14 amino acids. With V trimmed by 5 bases and J by 6 bases, 10 bases remained unmatched.

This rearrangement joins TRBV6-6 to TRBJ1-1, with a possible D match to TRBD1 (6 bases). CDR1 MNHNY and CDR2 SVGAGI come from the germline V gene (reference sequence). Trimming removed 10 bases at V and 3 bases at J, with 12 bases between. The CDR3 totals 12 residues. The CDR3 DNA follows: TGTGCCACCGGGGGGGGCCACACTGAAGCTTTCTTT. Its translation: CATGGGHTEAFF.

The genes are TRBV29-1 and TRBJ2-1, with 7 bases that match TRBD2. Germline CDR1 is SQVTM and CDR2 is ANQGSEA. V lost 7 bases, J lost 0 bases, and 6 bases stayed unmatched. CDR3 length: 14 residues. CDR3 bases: TGCAGCGCTGGGAGGGGATACTCCTACAATGAGCAGTTCTTC. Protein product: CSAGRGYSYNEQFF.

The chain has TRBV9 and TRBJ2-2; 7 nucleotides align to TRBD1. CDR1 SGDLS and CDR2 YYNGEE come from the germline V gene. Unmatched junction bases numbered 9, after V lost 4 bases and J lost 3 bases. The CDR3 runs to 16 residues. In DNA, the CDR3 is TGTGCCAGCAGCCCGCTAAGGGGGCGGTACACCGGGGAGCTGTTTTTT. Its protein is CASSPLRGRYTGELFF. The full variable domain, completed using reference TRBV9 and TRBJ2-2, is DSGVTQTPKHLITATGQRVTLRCSPRSGDLSVYWYQQSLDQGLQFLIQYYNGEERAKGNILERFSAQQFPDLHSELNLSSLELGDSALYFCASSPLRGRYTGELFFGEGSRLTVL.

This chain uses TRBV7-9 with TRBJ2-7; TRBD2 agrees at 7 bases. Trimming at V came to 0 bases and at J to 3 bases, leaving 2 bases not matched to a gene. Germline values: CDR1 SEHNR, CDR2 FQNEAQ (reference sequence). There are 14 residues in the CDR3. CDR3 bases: TGTGCCAGCAGCTTAGCGGGGGGGATCTACGAGCAGTACTTC. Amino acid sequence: CASSLAGGIYEQYF. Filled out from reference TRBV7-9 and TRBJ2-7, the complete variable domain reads DTGVSQNPRHKITKRGQNVTFRCDPISEHNRLYWYRQTLGQGPEFLTYFQNEAQLEKSRLLSDRFSAERPKGSFSTLEIQRTEQGDSAMYLCASSLAGGIYEQYFGPGTRLTVT.

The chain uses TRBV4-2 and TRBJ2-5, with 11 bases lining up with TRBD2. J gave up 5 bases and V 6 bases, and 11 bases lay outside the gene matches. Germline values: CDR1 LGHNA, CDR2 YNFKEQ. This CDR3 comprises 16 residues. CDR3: CASRRLTSGDRETQYF. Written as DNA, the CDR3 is TGTGCCAGCAGGCGGCTGACTAGCGGGGATCGGGAGACCCAGTACTTC.

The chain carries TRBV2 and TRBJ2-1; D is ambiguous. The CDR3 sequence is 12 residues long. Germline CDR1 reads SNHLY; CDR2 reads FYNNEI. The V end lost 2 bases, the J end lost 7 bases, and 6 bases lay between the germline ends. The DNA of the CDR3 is TGTGCCAGCAGTGAATTCGGGAATGAGCAGTTCTTC. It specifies CASSEFGNEQFF.

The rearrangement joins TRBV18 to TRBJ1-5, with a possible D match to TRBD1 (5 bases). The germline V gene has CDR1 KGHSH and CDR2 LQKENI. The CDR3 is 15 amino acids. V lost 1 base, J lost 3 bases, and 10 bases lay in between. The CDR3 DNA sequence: TGTGCCAGCTCACCACTATCGGGGGTCAATCAGCCCCAGCATTTT. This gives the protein CASSPLSGVNQPQHF.

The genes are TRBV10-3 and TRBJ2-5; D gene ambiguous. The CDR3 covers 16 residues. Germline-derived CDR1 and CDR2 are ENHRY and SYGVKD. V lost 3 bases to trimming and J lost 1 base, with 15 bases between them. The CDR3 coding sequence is TGTGCCATCAGTGAAAGTCACCAAGGGTTCCAAGAGACCCAGTACTTC. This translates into CAISESHQGFQETQYF.

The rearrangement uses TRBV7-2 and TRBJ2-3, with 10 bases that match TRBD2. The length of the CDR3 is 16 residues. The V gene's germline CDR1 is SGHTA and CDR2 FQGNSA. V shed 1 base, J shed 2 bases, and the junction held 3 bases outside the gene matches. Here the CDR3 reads CASSLGSGRATDTQYF. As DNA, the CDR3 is TGTGCCAGCAGCTTAGGGAGCGGGAGGGCCACAGATACGCAGTATTTT.

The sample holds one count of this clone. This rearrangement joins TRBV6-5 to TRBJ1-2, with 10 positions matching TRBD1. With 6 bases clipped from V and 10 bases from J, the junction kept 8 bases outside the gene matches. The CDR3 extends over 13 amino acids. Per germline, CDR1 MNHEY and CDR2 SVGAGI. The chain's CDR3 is CASRSTGTGDYTF. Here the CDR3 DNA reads TGTGCCAGCAGGAGCACAGGGACAGGGGACTACACCTTC.

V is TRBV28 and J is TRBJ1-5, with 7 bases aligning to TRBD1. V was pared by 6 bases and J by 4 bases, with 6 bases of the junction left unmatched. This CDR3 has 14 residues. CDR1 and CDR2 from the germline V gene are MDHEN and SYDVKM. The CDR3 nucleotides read TGTGCCAGCAGACTGCAGGGGGGAAATCAGCCCCAGCATTTT. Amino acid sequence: CASRLQGGNQPQHF.

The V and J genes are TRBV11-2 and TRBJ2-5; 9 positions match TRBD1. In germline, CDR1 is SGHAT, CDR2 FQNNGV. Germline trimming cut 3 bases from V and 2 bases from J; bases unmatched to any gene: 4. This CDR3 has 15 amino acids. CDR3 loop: CASSLGQGPQETQYF. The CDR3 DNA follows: TGTGCCAGCAGCTTGGGACAGGGCCCTCAAGAGACCCAGTACTTC. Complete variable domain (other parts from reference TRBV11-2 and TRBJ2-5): EAGVAQSPRYKIIEKRQSVAFWCNPISGHATLYWYQQILGQGPKLLIQFQNNGVVDDSQLPKDRFSAERLKGVDSTLKIQPAKLEDSAVYLCASSLGQGPQETQYFGPGTRLLVL.

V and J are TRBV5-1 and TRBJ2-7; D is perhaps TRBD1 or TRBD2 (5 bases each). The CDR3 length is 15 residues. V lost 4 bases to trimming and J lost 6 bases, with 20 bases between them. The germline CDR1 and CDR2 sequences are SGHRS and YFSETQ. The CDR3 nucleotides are TGCGCCAGCAGCCCCACCGGGACCGCGCGTCTCGAGCAGTACTTC. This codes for CASSPTGTARLEQYF.

CDR3 DNA sequence: TGTGCCAGCAGCACCGACTCTGGAAACACCATATATTTT. Translating it yields CASSTDSGNTIYF. This rearrangement joins TRBV9 to TRBJ1-3; D is unclear. The ends were cut back, 4 bases at V and 0 bases at J, with 5 bases in the middle. The CDR3 length is 13 residues. CDR1 and CDR2 from the germline V gene are SGDLS and YYNGEE. The whole variable domain, remainder taken from reference TRBV9 and TRBJ1-3, is DSGVTQTPKHLITATGQRVTLRCSPRSGDLSVYWYQQSLDQGLQFLIQYYNGEERAKGNILERFSAQQFPDLHSELNLSSLELGDSALYFCASSTDSGNTIYFGEGSWLTVV.

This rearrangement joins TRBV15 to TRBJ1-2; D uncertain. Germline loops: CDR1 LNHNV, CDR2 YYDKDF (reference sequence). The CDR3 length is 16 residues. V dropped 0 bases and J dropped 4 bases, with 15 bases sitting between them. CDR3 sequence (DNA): TGTGCCACCAGCAGAGATACCCTGGAAGGCGGCTATGGCTACACCTTC. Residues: CATSRDTLEGGYGYTF.